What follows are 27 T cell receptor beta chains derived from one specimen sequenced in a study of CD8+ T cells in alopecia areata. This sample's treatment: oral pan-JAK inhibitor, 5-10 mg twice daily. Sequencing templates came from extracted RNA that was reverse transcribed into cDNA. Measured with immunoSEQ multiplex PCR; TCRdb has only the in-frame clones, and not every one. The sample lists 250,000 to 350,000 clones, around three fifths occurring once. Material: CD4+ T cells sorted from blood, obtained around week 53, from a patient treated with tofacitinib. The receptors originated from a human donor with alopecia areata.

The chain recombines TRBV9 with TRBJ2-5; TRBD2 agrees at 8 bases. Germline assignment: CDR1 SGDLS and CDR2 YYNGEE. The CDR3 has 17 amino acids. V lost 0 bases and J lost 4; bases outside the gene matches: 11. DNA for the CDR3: TGTGCCAGCAGCGTAGGGCCGACAGGCGCGGGGGGAGAGACCCAGTACTTC. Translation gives CASSVGPTGAGGETQYF.

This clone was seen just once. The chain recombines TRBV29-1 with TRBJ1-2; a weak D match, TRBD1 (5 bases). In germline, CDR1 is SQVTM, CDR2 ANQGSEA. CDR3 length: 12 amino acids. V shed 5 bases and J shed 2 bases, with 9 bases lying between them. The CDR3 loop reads CSVPGPNYGYTF. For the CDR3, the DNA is TGCAGCGTTCCGGGACCGAACTATGGCTACACCTTC.

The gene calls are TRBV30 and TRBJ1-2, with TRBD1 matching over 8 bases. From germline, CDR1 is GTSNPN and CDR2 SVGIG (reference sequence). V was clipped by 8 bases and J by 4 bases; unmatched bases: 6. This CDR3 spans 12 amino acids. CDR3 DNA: TGTGCCGGACAGGGTACGGCCTATGGCTACACCTTC. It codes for CAGQGTAYGYTF.

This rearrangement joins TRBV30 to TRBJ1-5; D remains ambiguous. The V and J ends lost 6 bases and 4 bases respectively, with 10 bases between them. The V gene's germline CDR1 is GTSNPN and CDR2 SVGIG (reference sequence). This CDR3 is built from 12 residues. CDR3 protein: CACNIENQPQHF. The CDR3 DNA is TGTGCCTGCAACATAGAGAATCAGCCCCAGCATTTT.

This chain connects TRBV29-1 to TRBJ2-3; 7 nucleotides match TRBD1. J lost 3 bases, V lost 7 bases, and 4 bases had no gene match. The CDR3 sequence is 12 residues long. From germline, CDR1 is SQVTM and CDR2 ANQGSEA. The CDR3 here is CSAGTVTDTQYF. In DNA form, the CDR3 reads TGCAGCGCCGGGACAGTGACAGATACGCAGTATTTT.

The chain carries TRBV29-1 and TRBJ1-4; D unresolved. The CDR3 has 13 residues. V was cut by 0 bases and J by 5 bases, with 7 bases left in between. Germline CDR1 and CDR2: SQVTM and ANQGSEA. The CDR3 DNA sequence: TGCAGCGTTGAAGATTATGGGAATGAAAAACTGTTTTTT. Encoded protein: CSVEDYGNEKLFF.

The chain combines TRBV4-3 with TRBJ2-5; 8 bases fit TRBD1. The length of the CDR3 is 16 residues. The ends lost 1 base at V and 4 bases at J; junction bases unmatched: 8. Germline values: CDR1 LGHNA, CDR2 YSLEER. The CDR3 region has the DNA TGCGCCAGCAGCCAAGGATTTGACAGGGGTGGAGAGACCCAGTACTTC. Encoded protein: CASSQGFDRGGETQYF.

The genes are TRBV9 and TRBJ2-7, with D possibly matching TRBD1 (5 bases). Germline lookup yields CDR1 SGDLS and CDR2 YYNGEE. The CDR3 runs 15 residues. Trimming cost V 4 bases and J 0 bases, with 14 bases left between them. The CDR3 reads CASSPVGRSSYEQYF. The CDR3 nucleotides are TGTGCCAGCAGCCCGGTGGGGCGGAGCTCCTACGAGCAGTACTTC.

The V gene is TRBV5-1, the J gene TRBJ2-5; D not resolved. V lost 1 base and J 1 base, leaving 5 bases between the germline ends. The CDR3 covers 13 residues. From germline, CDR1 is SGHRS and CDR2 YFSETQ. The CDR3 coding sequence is TGCGCCAGCAGCTTGAACAGCCAAGAGACCCAGTACTTC. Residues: CASSLNSQETQYF.

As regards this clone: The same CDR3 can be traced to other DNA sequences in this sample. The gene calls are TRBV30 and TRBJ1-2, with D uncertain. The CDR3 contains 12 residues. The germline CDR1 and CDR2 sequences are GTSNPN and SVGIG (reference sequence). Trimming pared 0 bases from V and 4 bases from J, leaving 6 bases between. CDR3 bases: TGTGCCTGGAGTGTCCCCCCCTATGGCTACACCTTC. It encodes CAWSVPPYGYTF. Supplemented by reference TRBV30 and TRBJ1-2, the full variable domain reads SQTIHQWPATLVQPVGSPLSLECTVEGTSNPNLYWYRQAAGRGLQLLFYSVGIGQISSEVPQNLSASRPQDRQFILSSKKLLLSDSGFYLCAWSVPPYGYTFGSGTRLTVV.

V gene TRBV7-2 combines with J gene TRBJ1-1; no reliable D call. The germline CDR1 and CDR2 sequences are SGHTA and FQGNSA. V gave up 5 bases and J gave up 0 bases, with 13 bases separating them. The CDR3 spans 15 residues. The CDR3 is CASSPAPAMNTEAFF. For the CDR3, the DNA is TGTGCCAGCAGCCCCGCCCCGGCCATGAACACTGAAGCTTTCTTT.

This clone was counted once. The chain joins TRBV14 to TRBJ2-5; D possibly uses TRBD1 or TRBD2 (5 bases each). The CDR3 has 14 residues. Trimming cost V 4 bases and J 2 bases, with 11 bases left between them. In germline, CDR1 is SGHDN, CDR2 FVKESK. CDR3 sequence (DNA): TGTGCCAGCAGCCCCCTGGGGGATCAAGAGACCCAGTACTTC. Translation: CASSPLGDQETQYF. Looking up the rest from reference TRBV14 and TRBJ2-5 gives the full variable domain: EAGVTQFPSHSVIEKGQTVTLRCDPISGHDNLYWYRRVMGKEIKFLLHFVKESKQDESGMPNNRFLAERTGGTYSTLKVQPAELEDSGVYFCASSPLGDQETQYFGPGTRLLVL.

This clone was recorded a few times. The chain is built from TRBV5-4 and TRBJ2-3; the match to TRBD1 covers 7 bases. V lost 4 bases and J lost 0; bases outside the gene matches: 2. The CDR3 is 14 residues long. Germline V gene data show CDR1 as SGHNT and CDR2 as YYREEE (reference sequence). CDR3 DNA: TGTGCCAGCAGCCAACAGGGGAGCACAGATACGCAGTATTTT. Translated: CASSQQGSTDTQYF.

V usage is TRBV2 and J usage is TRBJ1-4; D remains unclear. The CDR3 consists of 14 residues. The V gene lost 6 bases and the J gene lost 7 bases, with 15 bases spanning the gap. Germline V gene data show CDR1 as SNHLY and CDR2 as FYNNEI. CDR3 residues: CASSLGRAREKLFF. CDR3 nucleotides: TGTGCCAGCAGCCTAGGGAGGGCTCGTGAAAAACTGTTTTTT. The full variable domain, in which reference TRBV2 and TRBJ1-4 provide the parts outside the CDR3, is EPEVTQTPSHQVTQMGQEVILRCVPISNHLYFYWYRQILGQKVEFLVSFYNNEISEKSEIFDDQFSVERPDGSNFTLKIRSTKLEDSAMYFCASSLGRAREKLFFGSGTQLSVL.

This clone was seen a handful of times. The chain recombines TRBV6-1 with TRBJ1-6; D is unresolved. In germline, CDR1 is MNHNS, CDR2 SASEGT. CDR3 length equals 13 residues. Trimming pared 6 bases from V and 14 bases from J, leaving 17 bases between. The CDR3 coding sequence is TGTGCCAGCAGATCGGACGGACCTTTCACCCTCCACTTT. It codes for CASRSDGPFTLHF.

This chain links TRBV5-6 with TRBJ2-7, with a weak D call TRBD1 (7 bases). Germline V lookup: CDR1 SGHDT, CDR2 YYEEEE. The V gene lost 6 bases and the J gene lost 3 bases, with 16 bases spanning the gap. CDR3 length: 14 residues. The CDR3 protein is CASTWRDSNYEQYF. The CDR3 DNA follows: TGTGCCAGCACCTGGAGGGACAGCAACTACGAGCAGTACTTC.

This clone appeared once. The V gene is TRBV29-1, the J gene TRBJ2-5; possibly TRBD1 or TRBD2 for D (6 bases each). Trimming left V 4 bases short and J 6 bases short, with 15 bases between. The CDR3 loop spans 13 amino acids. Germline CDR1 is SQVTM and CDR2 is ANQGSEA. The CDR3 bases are TGCAGCGTTGGTGAGGGGGGCGCGAAGACCCAGTACTTC. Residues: CSVGEGGAKTQYF.

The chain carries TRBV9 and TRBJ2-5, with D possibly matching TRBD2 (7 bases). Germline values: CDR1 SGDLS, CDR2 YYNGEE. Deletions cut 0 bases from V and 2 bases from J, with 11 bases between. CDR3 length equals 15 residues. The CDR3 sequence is CASSVGGGSQETQYF. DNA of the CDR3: TGTGCCAGCAGCGTAGGGGGGGGCTCACAAGAGACCCAGTACTTC.

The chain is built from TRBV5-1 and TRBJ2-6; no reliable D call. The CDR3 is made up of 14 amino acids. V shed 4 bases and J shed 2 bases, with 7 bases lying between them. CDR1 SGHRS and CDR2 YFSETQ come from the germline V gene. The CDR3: CASSPSAGANVLTF. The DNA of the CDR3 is TGCGCCAGCAGCCCTAGTGCTGGGGCCAACGTCCTGACTTTC.

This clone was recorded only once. The CDR3 loop reads CAWSLRKSTEAFF. The CDR3 DNA follows: TGTGCCTGGAGTCTCAGAAAATCCACTGAAGCTTTCTTT. The chain has TRBV30 and TRBJ1-1; D call uncertain. V lost 2 bases and J lost 4, with 11 bases in between. The germline V gene has CDR1 GTSNPN and CDR2 SVGIG (reference sequence). This CDR3 is built from 13 residues.

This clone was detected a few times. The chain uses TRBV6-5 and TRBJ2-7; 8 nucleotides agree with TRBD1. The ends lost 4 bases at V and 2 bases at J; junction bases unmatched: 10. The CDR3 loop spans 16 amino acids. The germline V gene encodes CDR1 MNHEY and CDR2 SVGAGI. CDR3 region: CASSSPNRGNTYEQYF. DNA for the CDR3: TGTGCCAGCAGTTCCCCCAACAGGGGGAATACCTACGAGCAGTACTTC.

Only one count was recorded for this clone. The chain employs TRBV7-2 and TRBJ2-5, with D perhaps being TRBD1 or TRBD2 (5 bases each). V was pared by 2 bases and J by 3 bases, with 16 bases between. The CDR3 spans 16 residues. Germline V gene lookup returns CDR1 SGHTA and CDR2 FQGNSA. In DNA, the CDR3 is TGTGCCAGCAGCTTACTCATGCAGGGAGAGGAAGAGACCCAGTACTTC. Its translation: CASSLLMQGEEETQYF.

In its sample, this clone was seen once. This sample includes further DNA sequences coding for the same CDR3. CDR3 loop: CSALALQETQYF. CDR3 in DNA: TGCAGCGCACTAGCGCTTCAAGAGACCCAGTACTTC. The rearrangement joins TRBV29-1 to TRBJ2-5, with 7 bases lining up with TRBD2. J gave up 2 bases and V 7 bases, and 4 bases lay outside the gene matches. This CDR3 is 12 amino acids long. Per the germline V gene, CDR1 is SQVTM and CDR2 is ANQGSEA. Variable domain in full (rest from reference TRBV29-1 and TRBJ2-5): SAVISQKPSRDICQRGTSLTIQCQVDSQVTMMFWYRQQPGQSLTLIATANQGSEATYESGFVIDKFPISRPNLTFSTLTVSNMSPEDSSIYLCSALALQETQYFGPGTRLLVL.

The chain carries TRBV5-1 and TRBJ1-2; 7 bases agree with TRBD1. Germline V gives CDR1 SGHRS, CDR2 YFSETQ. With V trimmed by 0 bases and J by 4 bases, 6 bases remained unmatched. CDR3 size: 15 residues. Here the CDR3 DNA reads TGCGCCAGCAGCTTGGATCTGGGACAGAGCTATGGCTACACCTTC. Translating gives CASSLDLGQSYGYTF.

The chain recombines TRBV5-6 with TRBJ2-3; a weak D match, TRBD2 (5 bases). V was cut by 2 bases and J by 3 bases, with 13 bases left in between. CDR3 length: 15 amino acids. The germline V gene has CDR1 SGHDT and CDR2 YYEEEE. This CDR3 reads CASSFGSSGTDTQYF. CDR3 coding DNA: TGTGCCAGCAGCTTTGGTTCGAGCGGAACAGATACGCAGTATTTT.

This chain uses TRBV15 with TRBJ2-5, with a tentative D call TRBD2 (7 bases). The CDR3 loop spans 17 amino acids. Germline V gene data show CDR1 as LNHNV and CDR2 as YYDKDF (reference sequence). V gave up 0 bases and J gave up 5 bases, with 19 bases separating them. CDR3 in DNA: TGTGCCACCAGCAGAGAACGACGGGGGGCCAACCGGGAGACCCAGTACTTC. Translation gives CATSRERRGANRETQYF.

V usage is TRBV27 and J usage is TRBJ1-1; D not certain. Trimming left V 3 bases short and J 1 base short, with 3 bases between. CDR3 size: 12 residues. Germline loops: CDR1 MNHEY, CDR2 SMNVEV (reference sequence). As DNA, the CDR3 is TGTGCCAGCAGTTTCGGGAACACTGAAGCTTTCTTT. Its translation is CASSFGNTEAFF.